Included here is one TCR beta chain sequence, with context. No antigen is known for it. 5' RACE that incorporated UMI labels was used to prepare the TRB cDNA libraries. Each CDR3 protein gets one entry in TCRdb, which reprocessed the 5' RACE reads and gives no DNA. This sample's clone table lists 100,000 to 150,000 distinct CDR3 sequences. The data derive from a study of CXCR3-negative and CXCR3-positive naive CD8 T cells. The overall study: The total count of TRB reads reached 120 million to 150 million, and each library contributed about 1.5 +/- 0.3 million.

Germline CDR1 SQVTM, CDR2 ANQGSEA. This CDR3 is built from 11 residues. Triplicate sorting captured around 300,000 cells each from every CD8+ T cell subset. Whole-study results and caveats: The authors found comparable surface CD5 between naive subsets and inferred TCR strength from TRB CDR3 properties. CXCR3-positive naive cells carried more hydrophobic TRB CDR3s than CXCR3-negative naive cells did.

This sequence was found in a human donor in good health. Some clones in this sample may be carry-over from other donors' samples. This sequence joins TRBV29-1 and TRBJ2-1. The specimen was naive CXCR3+ CD8+ T cells from blood. Regarding subset: CD45RO-CCR7+CD27+CD95- naive CD8+ T cells expressing CXCR3 (TNR3+). This CDR3 is CSAIKMGEQFF.